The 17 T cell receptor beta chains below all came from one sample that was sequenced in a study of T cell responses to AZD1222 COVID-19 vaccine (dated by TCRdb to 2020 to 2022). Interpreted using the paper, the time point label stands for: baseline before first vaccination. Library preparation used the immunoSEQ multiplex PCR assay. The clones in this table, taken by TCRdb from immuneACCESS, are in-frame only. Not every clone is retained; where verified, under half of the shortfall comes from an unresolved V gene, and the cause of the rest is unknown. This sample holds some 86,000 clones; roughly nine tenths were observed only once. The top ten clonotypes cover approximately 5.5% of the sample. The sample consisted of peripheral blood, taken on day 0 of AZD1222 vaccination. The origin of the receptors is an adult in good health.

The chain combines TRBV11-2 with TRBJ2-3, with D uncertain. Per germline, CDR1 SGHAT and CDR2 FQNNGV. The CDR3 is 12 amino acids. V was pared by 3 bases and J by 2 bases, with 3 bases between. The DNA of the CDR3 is TGTGCCAGCAGCTTTAACACAGATACGCAGTATTTT. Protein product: CASSFNTDTQYF.

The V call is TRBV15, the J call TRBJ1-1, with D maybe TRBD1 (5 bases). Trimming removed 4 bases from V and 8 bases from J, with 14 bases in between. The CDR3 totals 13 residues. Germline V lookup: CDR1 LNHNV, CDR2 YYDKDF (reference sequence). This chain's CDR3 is CATSIGTRPEAFF. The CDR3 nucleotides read TGTGCCACCAGCATAGGGACTCGTCCCGAAGCTTTCTTT. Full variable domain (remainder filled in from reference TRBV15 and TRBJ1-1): DAMVIQNPRYQVTQFGKPVTLSCSQTLNHNVMYWYQQKSSQAPKLLFHYYDKDFNNEADTPDNFQSRRPNTSFCFLDIRSPGLGDTAMYLCATSIGTRPEAFFGQGTRLTVV.

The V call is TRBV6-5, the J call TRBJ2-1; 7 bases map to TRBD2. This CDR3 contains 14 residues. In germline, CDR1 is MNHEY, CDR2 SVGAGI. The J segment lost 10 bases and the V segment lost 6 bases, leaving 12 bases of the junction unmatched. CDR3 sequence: CASSLIGEGREQFF. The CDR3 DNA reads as TGTGCCAGCAGCCTCATAGGGGAGGGCCGGGAGCAGTTCTTC.

This chain's CDR3 is CASSEVRIQGETQYF. CDR3 DNA: TGTGCCAGCAGTGAAGTAAGGATTCAAGGAGAGACCCAGTACTTC. This rearrangement joins TRBV2 to TRBJ2-5; D unresolved. The CDR3 runs 15 residues. Germline CDR1 is SNHLY and CDR2 is FYNNEI. V dropped 1 base and J dropped 4 bases, with 13 bases sitting between them.

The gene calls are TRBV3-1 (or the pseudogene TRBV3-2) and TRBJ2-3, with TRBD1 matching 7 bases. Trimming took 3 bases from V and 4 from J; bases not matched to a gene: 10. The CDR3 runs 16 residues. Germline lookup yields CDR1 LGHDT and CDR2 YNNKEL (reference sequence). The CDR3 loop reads CASSHRQGRQADTQYF. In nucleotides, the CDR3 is TGTGCCAGCAGCCATAGACAGGGTCGCCAGGCAGATACGCAGTATTTT.

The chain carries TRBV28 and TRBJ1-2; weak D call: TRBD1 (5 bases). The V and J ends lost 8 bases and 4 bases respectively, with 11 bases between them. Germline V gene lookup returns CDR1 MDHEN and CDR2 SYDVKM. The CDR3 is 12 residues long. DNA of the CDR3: TGTGCCAGCTCGCCGGGGACCTATGGCTACACCTTC. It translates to CASSPGTYGYTF.

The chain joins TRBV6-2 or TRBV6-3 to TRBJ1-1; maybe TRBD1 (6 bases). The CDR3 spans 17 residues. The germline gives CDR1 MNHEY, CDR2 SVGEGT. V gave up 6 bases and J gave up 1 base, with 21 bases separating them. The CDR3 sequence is CASSRHSTSRGNTEAFF. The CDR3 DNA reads TGTGCCAGCAGCCGGCACTCTACAAGCAGGGGGAACACTGAAGCTTTCTTT.

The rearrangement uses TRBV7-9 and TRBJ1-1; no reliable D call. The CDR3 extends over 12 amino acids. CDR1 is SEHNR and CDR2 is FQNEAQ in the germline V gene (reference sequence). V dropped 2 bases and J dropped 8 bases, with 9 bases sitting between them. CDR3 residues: CASSLPSREAFF. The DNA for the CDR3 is TGTGCCAGCAGCTTACCCTCTCGGGAAGCTTTCTTT.

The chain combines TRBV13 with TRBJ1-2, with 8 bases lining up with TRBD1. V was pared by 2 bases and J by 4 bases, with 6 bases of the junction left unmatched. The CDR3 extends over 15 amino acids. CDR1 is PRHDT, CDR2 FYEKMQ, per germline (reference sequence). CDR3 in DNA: TGTGCCAGCAGCTTAACCGACAGGGGACCCTATGGCTACACCTTC. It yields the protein CASSLTDRGPYGYTF.

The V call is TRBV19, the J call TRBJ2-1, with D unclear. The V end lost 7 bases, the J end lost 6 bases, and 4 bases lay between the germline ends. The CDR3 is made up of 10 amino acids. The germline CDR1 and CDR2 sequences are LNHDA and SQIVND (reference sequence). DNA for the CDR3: TGTGCCAGTAAGGCCAATGAGCAGTTCTTC. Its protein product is CASKANEQFF.

The CDR3 sequence is CASSYYAVTNTGELFF. DNA of the CDR3: TGTGCCAGCAGTTACTATGCGGTCACGAACACCGGGGAGCTGTTTTTT. The chain is built from TRBV6-5 and TRBJ2-2; D uncertain. Germline V gene sequence: CDR1 MNHEY, CDR2 SVGAGI. The CDR3 is 16 residues long. Trimming took 1 base from V and 0 from J, leaving 9 bases between them.

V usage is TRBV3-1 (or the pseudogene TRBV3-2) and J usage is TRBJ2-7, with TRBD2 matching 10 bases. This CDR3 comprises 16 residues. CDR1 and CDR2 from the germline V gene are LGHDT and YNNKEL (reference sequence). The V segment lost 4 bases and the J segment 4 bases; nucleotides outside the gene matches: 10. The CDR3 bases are TGTGCCAGCAGCCGACGTCTAGCGGGAGACCAGTACGAGCAGTACTTC. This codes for CASSRRLAGDQYEQYF.

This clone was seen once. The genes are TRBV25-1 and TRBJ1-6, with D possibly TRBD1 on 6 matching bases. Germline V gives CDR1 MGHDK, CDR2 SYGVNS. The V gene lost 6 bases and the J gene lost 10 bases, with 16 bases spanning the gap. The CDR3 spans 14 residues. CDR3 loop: CASRTGGSGSPLHF. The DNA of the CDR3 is TGTGCCAGCAGGACCGGGGGCTCGGGGTCACCCCTCCACTTT.

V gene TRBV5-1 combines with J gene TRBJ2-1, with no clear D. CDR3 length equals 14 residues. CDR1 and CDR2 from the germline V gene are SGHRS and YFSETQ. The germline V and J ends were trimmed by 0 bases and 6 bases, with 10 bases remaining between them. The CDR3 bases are TGCGCCAGCAGCTTGGAGTCCTCGCTCAATGAGCAGTTCTTC. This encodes CASSLESSLNEQFF. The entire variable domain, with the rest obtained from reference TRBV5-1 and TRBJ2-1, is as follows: KAGVTQTPRYLIKTRGQQVTLSCSPISGHRSVSWYQQTPGQGLQFLFEYFSETQRNKGNFPGRFSGRQFSNSRSEMNVSTLELGDSALYLCASSLESSLNEQFFGPGTRLTVL.

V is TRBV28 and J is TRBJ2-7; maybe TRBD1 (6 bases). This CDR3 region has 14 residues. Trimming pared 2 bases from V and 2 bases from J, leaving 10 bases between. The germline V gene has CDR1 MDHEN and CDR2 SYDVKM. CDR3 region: CASSLSQGTYEQYF. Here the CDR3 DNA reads TGTGCCAGCAGTTTAAGTCAGGGGACCTACGAGCAGTACTTC.

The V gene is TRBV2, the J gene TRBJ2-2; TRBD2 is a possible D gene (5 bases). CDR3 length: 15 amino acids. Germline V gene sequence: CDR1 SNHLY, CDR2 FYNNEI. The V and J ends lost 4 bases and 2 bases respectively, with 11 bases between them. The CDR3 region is CASSVEGINTGELFF. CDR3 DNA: TGTGCCAGCAGTGTAGAGGGTATCAACACCGGGGAGCTGTTTTTT.

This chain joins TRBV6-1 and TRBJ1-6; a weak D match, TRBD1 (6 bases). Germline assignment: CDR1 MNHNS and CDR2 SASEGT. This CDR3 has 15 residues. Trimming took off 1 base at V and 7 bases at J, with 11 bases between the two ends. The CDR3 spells CASSEGFRGNSPLHF. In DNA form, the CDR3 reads TGTGCCAGCAGTGAAGGGTTCAGGGGAAATTCACCCCTCCACTTT.